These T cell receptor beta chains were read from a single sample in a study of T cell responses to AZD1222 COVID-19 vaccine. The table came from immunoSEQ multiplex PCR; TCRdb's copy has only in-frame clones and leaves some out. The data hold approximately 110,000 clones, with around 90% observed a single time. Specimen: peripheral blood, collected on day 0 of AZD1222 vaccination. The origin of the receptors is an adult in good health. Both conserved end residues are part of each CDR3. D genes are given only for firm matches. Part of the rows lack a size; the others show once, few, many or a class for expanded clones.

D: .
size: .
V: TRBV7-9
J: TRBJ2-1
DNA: TGTGCCAGCAGCTTAGTATTAGGGCGGGTCCCCCGGTCCTACAATGAGCAGTTCTTC
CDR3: CASSLVLGRVPRSYNEQFF

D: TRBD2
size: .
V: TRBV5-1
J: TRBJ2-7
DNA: TGCGCCAGCAGCTTGGACCATGGGCTAGCGGGAGCGACCTACGAGCAGTACTTC
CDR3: CASSLDHGLAGATYEQYF

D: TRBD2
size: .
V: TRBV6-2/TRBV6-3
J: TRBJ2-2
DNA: TGTGCCAGCAGTTATTCGGGACTAGCGGGGATCGCGAACACCGGGGAGCTGTTTTTT
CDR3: CASSYSGLAGIANTGELFF

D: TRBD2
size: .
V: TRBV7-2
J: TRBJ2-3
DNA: TGTGCCAGCAGGGGCCCGCGGGGGTGGGATGCAGATACGCAGTATTTT
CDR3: CASRGPRGWDADTQYF

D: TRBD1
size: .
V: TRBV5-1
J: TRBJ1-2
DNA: TGCGCCAGCAGCTTGTCAGGTTTGACAGGGTATGGCTACACCTTC
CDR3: CASSLSGLTGYGYTF

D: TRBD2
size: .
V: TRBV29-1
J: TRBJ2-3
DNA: TGCAGCGTTGCCGGGAGGGTCGGCACAGATACGCAGTATTTT
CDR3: CSVAGRVGTDTQYF

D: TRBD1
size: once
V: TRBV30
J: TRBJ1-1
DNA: TGTGCCTGGAGTTCCGGGACAGGGAACACTGAAGCTTTCTTT
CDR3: CAWSSGTGNTEAFF

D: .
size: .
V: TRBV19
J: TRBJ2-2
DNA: TGTGCCAGTAGTATAAACACCGGGGAGCTGTTTTTT
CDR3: CASSINTGELFF

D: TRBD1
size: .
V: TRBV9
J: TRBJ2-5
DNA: TGTGCCAGCAGCGCGGGACAGGGGGCTTGGGAGACCCAGTACTTC
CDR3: CASSAGQGAWETQYF

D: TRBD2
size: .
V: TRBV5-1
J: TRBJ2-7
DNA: TGCGCCAGCAGCTTGGTTGCGGGAGTGGTGTACGAGCAGTACTTC
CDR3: CASSLVAGVVYEQYF

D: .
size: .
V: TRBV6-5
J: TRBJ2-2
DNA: TGTGCCAGCAGTCCCTGGGCCGGGGAGCTGTTTTTT
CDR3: CASSPWAGELFF

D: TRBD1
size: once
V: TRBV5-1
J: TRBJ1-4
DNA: TGCGCCAGCAGCCCCAGGACAGGGGCAACTAATGAAAAACTGTTTTTT
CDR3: CASSPRTGATNEKLFF

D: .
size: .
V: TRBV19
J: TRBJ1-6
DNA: TGTGCCAGTAGTGCTATCGCAGGACTAAATTCACCCCTCCACTTT
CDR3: CASSAIAGLNSPLHF

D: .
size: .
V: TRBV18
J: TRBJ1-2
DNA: TGTGCCAGCTCACGGACCAATTATGGCTACACCTTC
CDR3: CASSRTNYGYTF

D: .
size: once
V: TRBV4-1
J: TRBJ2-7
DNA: TGCGCCAGCAGCCAAGGCCTAGGACACGTCTACGAGCAGTACTTC
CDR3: CASSQGLGHVYEQYF

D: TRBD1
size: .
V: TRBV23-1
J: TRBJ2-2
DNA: TGCGCCAGCAGTCAGGCAAGGGACAGGGGAGGTACCGGGGAGCTGTTTTTT
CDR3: CASSQARDRGGTGELFF

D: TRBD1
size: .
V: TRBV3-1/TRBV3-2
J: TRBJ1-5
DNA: TGTGCCAGCAGCCAAGGGGAGGTACAGGGGGTTGATCAGCCCCAGCATTTT
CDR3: CASSQGEVQGVDQPQHF

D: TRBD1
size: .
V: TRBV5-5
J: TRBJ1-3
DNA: TGTGCCAGCAGCTTGGAGACAGGGGTCGAGGCTGGAAACACCATATATTTT
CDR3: CASSLETGVEAGNTIYF

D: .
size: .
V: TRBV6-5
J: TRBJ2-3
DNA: TGTGCCAGCAGTTACTCAGGCAGCTACACAGATACGCAGTATTTT
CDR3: CASSYSGSYTDTQYF

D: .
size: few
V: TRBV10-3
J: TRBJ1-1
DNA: TGTGCCATGGGCCAGGGAATACCGAACACTGAAGCTTTCTTT
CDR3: CAMGQGIPNTEAFF

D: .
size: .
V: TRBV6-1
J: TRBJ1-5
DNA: TGTGCCAGCAGTGACAGGGGCCCTAGCAATCAGCCCCAGCATTTT
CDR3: CASSDRGPSNQPQHF

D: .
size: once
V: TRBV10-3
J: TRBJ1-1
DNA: TGTGCCATCAGTGCCCCAGCATTGAACACTGAAGCTTTCTTT
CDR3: CAISAPALNTEAFF

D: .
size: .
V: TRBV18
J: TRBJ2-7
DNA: TGTGCCAGCTCACCACAAAGAGACGAGCAGTACTTC
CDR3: CASSPQRDEQYF

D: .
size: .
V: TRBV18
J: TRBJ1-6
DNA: TGTGCCAGCTCACCGGGGATGGGGTCACCCCTCCACTTT
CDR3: CASSPGMGSPLHF

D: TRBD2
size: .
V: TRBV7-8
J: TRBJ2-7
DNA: TGTGCCAGCAGCTTAGGGCGGGAGGCCACCTACGAGCAGTACTTC
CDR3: CASSLGREATYEQYF

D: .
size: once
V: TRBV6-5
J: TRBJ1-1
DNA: TGTGCCAGCAGTTACGGTCAGGGTGGAGCTTTCTTT
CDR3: CASSYGQGGAFF

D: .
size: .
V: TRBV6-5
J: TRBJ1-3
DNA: TGTGCCAGCAGCGCAGATTTCTCTGGAAACACCATATATTTT
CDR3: CASSADFSGNTIYF

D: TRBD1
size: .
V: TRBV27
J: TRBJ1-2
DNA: TGTGCCAGCAGTGTCGGGACAGGGATGGACTATGGCTACACCTTC
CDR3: CASSVGTGMDYGYTF

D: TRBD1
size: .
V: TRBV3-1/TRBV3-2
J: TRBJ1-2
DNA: TGTGCCAGCAGCCATGCAGACAGGGGGGGCTACACCTTC
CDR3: CASSHADRGGYTF

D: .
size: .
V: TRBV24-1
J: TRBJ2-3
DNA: TGTGCCACAGCGGGACACTCCTCAGATACGCAGTATTTT
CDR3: CATAGHSSDTQYF

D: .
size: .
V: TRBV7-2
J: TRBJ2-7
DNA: TGTGCCAGCACCAATACAAGGACAGTTCCCTACGAGCAGTACTTC
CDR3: CASTNTRTVPYEQYF

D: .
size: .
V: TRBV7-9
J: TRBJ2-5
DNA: TGTGCCAGCAGCTTAGCAGGCAGGGGTGAGACCCAGTACTTC
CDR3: CASSLAGRGETQYF

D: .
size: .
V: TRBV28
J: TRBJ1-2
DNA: TGTGCCAGCACCGGCGGACTTCACTATGGCTACACCTTC
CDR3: CASTGGLHYGYTF

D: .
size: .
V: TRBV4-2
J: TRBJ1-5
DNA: TGTGCCAGCAGCCAAGGGGGGTTCAATCAGCCCCAGCATTTT
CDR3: CASSQGGFNQPQHF

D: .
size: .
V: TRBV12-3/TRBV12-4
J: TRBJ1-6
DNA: TGTGCCAGCAGTTTAAGCGAAAATTCACCCCTCCACTTT
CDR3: CASSLSENSPLHF

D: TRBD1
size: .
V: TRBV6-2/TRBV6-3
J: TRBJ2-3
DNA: TGTGCCAGCAGTATATCCCCCGGACAGGCCCCAGATACGCAGTATTTT
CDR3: CASSISPGQAPDTQYF

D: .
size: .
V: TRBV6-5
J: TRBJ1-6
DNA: TGTGCCAGCAGTCCCCGGGCCCTCCCTGGTTCACCCCTCCACTTT
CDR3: CASSPRALPGSPLHF

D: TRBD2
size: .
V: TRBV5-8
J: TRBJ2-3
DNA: TGTGCCAGCAGCTACGCGCGGGGGGGCGCGTCGGGCACAGATACGCAGTATTTT
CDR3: CASSYARGGASGTDTQYF

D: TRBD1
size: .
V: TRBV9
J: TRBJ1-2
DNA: TGTGCCAGCAGCGTAGGGGGACAGGGAGCTAACTATGGCTACACCTTC
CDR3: CASSVGGQGANYGYTF

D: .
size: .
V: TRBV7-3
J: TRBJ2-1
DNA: TGTGCCAGCAGCTCCCCCCTTACGGACGGTGAGCAGTTCTTC
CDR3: CASSSPLTDGEQFF

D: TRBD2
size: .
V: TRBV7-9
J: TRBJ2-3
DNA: TGTGCCAGCAGCTTAGCCGCTAGCGGACGCACAGATACGCAGTATTTT
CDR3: CASSLAASGRTDTQYF

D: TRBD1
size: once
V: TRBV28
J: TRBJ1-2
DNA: TGTGCCAGCAGTTTAAGGCAGGGGGCAATGGAGAATGGCTACACCTTC
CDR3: CASSLRQGAMENGYTF

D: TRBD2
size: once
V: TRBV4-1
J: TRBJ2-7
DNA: TGCGCCAGCAGCCAAGAAAGAGGGGTAGGACTAGGCTACGAGCAGTACTTC
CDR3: CASSQERGVGLGYEQYF

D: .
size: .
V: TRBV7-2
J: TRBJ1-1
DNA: TGTGCCAGCAGCTTAAGACACACTGAAGCTTTCTTT
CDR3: CASSLRHTEAFF

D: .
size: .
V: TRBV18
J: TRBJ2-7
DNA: TGTGCCAGCTCACCCAGTGCGAGCTCCTACGAGCAGTACTTC
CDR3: CASSPSASSYEQYF

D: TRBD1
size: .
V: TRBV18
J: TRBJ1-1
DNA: TGTGCCAGCTCACCAGCAGACAGGGGTGGCACTGAAGCTTTCTTT
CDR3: CASSPADRGGTEAFF

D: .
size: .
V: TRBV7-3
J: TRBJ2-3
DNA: TGTGCCAGCAGCCCAACCCCAATTGGGGCCAACACAGATACGCAGTATTTT
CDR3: CASSPTPIGANTDTQYF

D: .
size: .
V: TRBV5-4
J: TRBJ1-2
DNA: TGTGCCAGCAGCTTGGCTGTGTTGGGAAAAAAACCCTATGGCTACACCTTC
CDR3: CASSLAVLGKKPYGYTF

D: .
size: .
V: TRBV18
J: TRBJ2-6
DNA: TGTGCCAGCTCGACCCAAGGGGGGTCCAACTCTGGGGCCAACGTCCTGACTTTC
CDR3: CASSTQGGSNSGANVLTF

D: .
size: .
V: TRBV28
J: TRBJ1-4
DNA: TGTGCCAGCAACGGCAATCGTGGGGGTGGGGAAAAACTGTTTTTT
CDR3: CASNGNRGGGEKLFF

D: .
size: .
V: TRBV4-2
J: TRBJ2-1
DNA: TGTGCCAGCAGCCAAGAGGTCCTAGGATCCTACAATGAGCAGTTCTTC
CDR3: CASSQEVLGSYNEQFF